This T cell receptor beta chain is drawn from a study of blood T cell repertoires in COVID-19. This clone came up once. CDR1 is LNHDA and CDR2 is SQIVND in the germline V gene (reference sequence). CDR3 length: 13 amino acids. V lost 3 bases, J lost 8 bases, and 13 bases lay in between. Clinical history as reported by participants underpinned cohort assignment. Recovery among Cohort 3 donors was established by two negative PCRs, clearance, or symptom resolution. Under the authors' procedure: Reference gene primers were amplified, and this amplification served to estimate nucleated cell counts. Some clones are missing from TCRdb's copy, which holds only in-frame ones; the method was immunoSEQ multiplex PCR. The V and J calls and the clone size are those of that table, but D and trimming were determined from the DNA. The sample carries roughly 180,000 clones, roughly 85% recorded once.

The gene calls are TRBV19 and TRBJ1-2, with D unresolved. The sequence was collected from a man aged 35-49 years who had recovered from COVID-19. The sequencing input was PBMCs or T cells enriched from blood (not recorded which). The CDR3 DNA follows: TGTGCCAGTAGTATGTCCGGAGGGTTCGGCTACACCTTC. The encoded protein is CASSMSGGFGYTF.